This is a list of T cell receptor beta chains from one sample in a study of cytomegalovirus exposure and HLA in healthy donors. Clones were read by immunoSEQ multiplex PCR, and TCRdb kept only the in-frame ones, dropping some. The data hold roughly 140,000 clones, with about two thirds observed a single time. Sequencing input: PBMCs. Receptor source: a man aged 40-49 years in good health and CMV-seronegative. Each CDR3 is given with its conserved first and last residue. A D gene is named only where the DNA matches it firmly. Rows give clone size only sometimes, using once, few, many, or a class for an expanded clone.

v_gene	len	j_gene	d_gene	abundance	CDR3aa	CDR3nt
TRBV7-9	14	TRBJ2-1	NA	few	CASSPGGFSNEQFF	TGTGCCAGCAGCCCAGGTGGTTTTAGTAATGAGCAGTTCTTC
TRBV28	11	TRBJ2-6	TRBD2	once	CASSSAGTTLF	TGTGCCAGCAGTTCCGCCGGGACTACACTTTTC
TRBV5-1	15	TRBJ1-4	NA	NA	CASSLAGPANEKLFF	TGCGCCAGCAGCTTGGCAGGGCCAGCGAATGAAAAACTGTTTTTT
TRBV5-1	13	TRBJ2-7	NA	NA	CASSLSASYEQYF	TGCGCCAGCAGCTTAAGCGCGTCCTACGAGCAGTACTTC
TRBV6-5	14	TRBJ1-5	NA	NA	CARRPGGSNQPQHF	TGTGCCAGGAGACCGGGGGGGAGCAATCAGCCCCAGCATTTT
TRBV5-6	15	TRBJ2-7	TRBD2	NA	CASSYTGTSFSEQYF	TGTGCCAGCAGTTACACCGGGACTAGTTTTTCCGAGCAGTACTTC
TRBV11-2	14	TRBJ2-5	TRBD1	NA	CASSRDRGQETQYF	TGTGCCAGCAGCCGCGACAGGGGCCAAGAGACCCAGTACTTC
TRBV7-2	15	TRBJ1-4	NA	NA	CASSLGGGFGEKLFF	TGTGCCAGCAGCTTAGGAGGGGGATTTGGTGAAAAACTGTTTTTT
TRBV6-1	14	TRBJ1-3	NA	NA	CASKNQGRGNTIYF	TGTGCCAGCAAGAACCAGGGGCGTGGAAACACCATATATTTT
TRBV5-8	15	TRBJ2-7	NA	NA	CASSVHRVRSYEQYF	TGTGCCAGCAGCGTTCACAGAGTCCGCTCCTACGAGCAGTACTTC
TRBV10-2	14	TRBJ2-3	TRBD2	NA	CASRLAGAGDTQYF	TGCGCCAGCAGACTAGCGGGAGCTGGAGATACGCAGTATTTT
TRBV19	15	TRBJ2-5	TRBD1	NA	CASSMYRTGVETQYF	TGTGCCAGTAGTATGTATAGGACAGGGGTGGAGACCCAGTACTTC
TRBV9	17	TRBJ2-1	NA	NA	CASSVDGGARVWDEQFF	TGTGCCAGCAGCGTAGATGGGGGGGCGCGGGTTTGGGATGAGCAGTTCTTC
TRBV19	12	TRBJ2-3	NA	NA	CATTRPPDTQYF	TGTGCCACCACGCGTCCGCCAGATACGCAGTATTTT
TRBV2	14	TRBJ2-1	TRBD1	few	CASSVGTGGNEQFF	TGTGCCAGCAGTGTGGGGACAGGGGGCAATGAGCAGTTCTTC
TRBV7-8	15	TRBJ2-7	TRBD2	few	CASSQREGPSGEQYF	TGTGCCAGCAGTCAGCGGGAGGGGCCATCAGGGGAGCAGTACTTC
TRBV2	13	TRBJ2-1	NA	few	CASRYSGNNEQFF	TGTGCCAGCAGGTATAGCGGCAACAATGAGCAGTTCTTC
TRBV6-5	16	TRBJ1-2	NA	NA	CASSYWVGATNYGYTF	TGTGCCAGCAGTTACTGGGTAGGGGCCACTAACTATGGCTACACCTTC
TRBV28	16	TRBJ2-3	TRBD2	NA	CASRALAGWSTDTQYF	TGTGCCAGTCGGGCACTAGCGGGATGGAGCACAGATACGCAGTATTTT
TRBV9	16	TRBJ2-2	TRBD2	NA	CASSALAGGNTGELFF	TGTGCCAGCAGCGCCTTAGCGGGGGGGAACACCGGGGAGCTGTTTTTT
TRBV7-2	11	TRBJ2-7	NA	NA	CASSFNYEQYF	TGTGCCAGCAGCTTTAATTACGAGCAGTACTTC
TRBV13	14	TRBJ2-7	NA	few	CASSETRTVYEQYF	TGTGCCAGCAGCGAGACTAGAACGGTCTACGAGCAGTACTTC
TRBV9	14	TRBJ1-1	NA	NA	CASSVRSESTEAFF	TGTGCCAGCAGCGTACGGAGTGAGAGCACTGAAGCTTTCTTT
TRBV7-2	14	TRBJ1-6	NA	NA	CASERWSYNSPLHF	TGTGCCAGCGAGCGATGGTCCTATAATTCACCCCTCCACTTT
TRBV5-8	13	TRBJ2-7	NA	NA	CASQRQPSYEQYF	TGTGCCAGCCAGAGACAGCCATCCTACGAGCAGTACTTC
TRBV6-5	12	TRBJ1-2	NA	once	CASTDYLSGYTF	TGTGCCAGCACCGACTACCTTTCTGGCTACACCTTC
TRBV5-1	15	TRBJ2-1	TRBD2	NA	CASSLGLGPYNEQFF	TGCGCCAGCAGCCTGGGACTAGGACCCTACAATGAGCAGTTCTTC
TRBV2	13	TRBJ2-7	NA	few	CASSENRGGEQYF	TGTGCCAGCAGTGAAAACAGGGGAGGCGAGCAGTACTTC
TRBV7-6	14	TRBJ2-7	TRBD1	NA	CASSLRDRAYEQYF	TGTGCCAGCAGCTTAAGGGACAGGGCGTACGAGCAGTACTTC
TRBV27	15	TRBJ1-2	TRBD1	NA	CASRRTGVSNYGYTF	TGTGCCAGCAGGCGGACAGGCGTATCTAACTATGGCTACACCTTC
TRBV14	14	TRBJ2-5	TRBD1	NA	CASRRTGGVETQYF	TGTGCCAGCAGACGGACAGGGGGAGTGGAGACCCAGTACTTC
TRBV5-6	15	TRBJ1-2	TRBD1	NA	CASSSADRGNYGYPF	TGTGCCAGCAGCTCGGCGGACAGGGGTAACTATGGCTACCCCTTC
TRBV7-2	16	TRBJ2-7	NA	few	CASTFAKGSGSYEQYF	TGTGCCAGCACCTTCGCCAAGGGGTCGGGCTCCTACGAGCAGTACTTC
TRBV6-5	14	TRBJ1-5	NA	NA	CASSSQGLNQPQHF	TGTGCCAGCAGTAGTCAGGGCCTCAATCAGCCCCAGCATTTT
TRBV7-7	17	TRBJ1-3	NA	NA	CASSLEEAGASGNTIYF	TGTGCCAGCAGCTTAGAGGAAGCGGGGGCGTCTGGAAACACCATATATTTT
TRBV7-2	14	TRBJ2-3	NA	NA	CASTGTLVPDTQYF	TGTGCCAGCACGGGGACTTTAGTCCCAGATACGCAGTATTTT
TRBV5-4	13	TRBJ1-4	NA	NA	CASSRGKDEKLFF	TGTGCCAGCAGCAGGGGAAAGGATGAAAAACTGTTTTTT
TRBV2	14	TRBJ1-4	TRBD1	NA	CASRTGTGYEKLFF	TGTGCCAGCAGGACCGGGACAGGGTATGAAAAACTGTTTTTT
TRBV5-1	15	TRBJ2-7	TRBD2	NA	CASSRTSGPPYEQYF	TGCGCCAGCAGCCGGACTAGCGGGCCTCCCTACGAGCAGTACTTC
TRBV4-3	12	TRBJ1-1	NA	NA	CAVGRTRTEAFF	TGCGCCGTTGGGAGGACTCGCACTGAAGCTTTCTTT
TRBV4-1	14	TRBJ1-2	TRBD1	NA	CASSSTTGNYGYTF	TGCGCCAGCAGCTCCACGACAGGGAACTATGGCTACACCTTC